This paragraph covers one T cell receptor (beta chain) sequence. Its antigen remains unidentified. The protocol used for the library was 5' RACE. For each TCR library, 3,500 to 4,500 ng of total RNA was used. cDNA was synthesized with SMARTScribe reverse transcriptase in eight separate reactions per sample. Unique molecular identifiers containing a 6-nucleotide sample barcode were introduced through template switching during cDNA synthesis. TCRalpha and TCRbeta cDNA was amplified by two nested PCRs of approximately 17 and 9 cycles, with bead purification after each PCR. Before amplification, the cDNA was treated with uracil DNA-glycosylase and purified using the QIAquick PCR purification kit. The second PCR was the step at which Illumina TruSeq-compatible adapters and sample-specific barcodes were added. Library quality and concentration were checked on TapeStation and Qubit, and libraries were pooled at 4.5 to 5.5 ng each. The pooled libraries were sequenced with 2 x 100 bp reads and custom sequencing primers on an Illumina HiSeq2500 single-index Rapid Run. The authors' pipeline ran thus. UMI-based consensus assembly with MiGEC version 1.2.6 was used to correct PCR and sequencing errors. MiXCR version 2.1.1 was used to carry out V(D)J alignment, clonotype assembly and CDR3 extraction. Normalisation of gene usage, clonotype sharing and MAIT/NKT TCR abundance was achieved by analysing the top 1000, 10 000 and 20 000 clonotypes per sample. Diversity was computed as the inverse Simpson index with the vegan R package after downsampling to 27 000 UMIs. Paired Mann-Whitney U tests were applied to discordant twin pairs, with Benjamini-Hochberg correction for multiple testing. Reads reprocessed by TCRdb are summarized as one entry per CDR3 protein sequence, and DNA is absent. The V and J calls were not made by the authors but by TCRdb's processing. The table kept for this sample lists approximately 400,000 distinct CDR3 sequences. The ten largest clones take up about 2.3% of the sample.

The sample belongs to a study of monozygotic twins with inflammatory bowel disease (dated by TCRdb to the late 2010s). Regarding the research as a whole: The full study comprised some 30 monozygotic twin pairs: nine German pairs (four IBD-concordant, five IBD-discordant) and 19 IBD-discordant Danish pairs. Each individual had, on average, about 151 000 unique TCRalpha sequences and 181 000 unique TCRbeta sequences available for analysis. Disease-associated traits were sought mainly through comparisons between IBD patients and their genetically identical healthy co-twins within discordant pairs.

From each donor, a roughly 2.5 ml peripheral blood sample was collected into PAXgene tubes and stored at -80 degrees C. Without any T cell sorting, total RNA was extracted from whole blood using the PAXgene blood miRNA kit on an automated QIAcube. Peripheral blood from monozygotic twin pairs concordant or discordant for inflammatory bowel disease was subjected to deep TCRalpha and TCRbeta repertoire profiling with unique molecular barcoding. Smoking habits were recorded for all twin pairs, and individuals were classified as current, former or never smokers. From the cysteine through the phenylalanine, the CDR3 covers 23 amino acids. No DNA is recorded. In the germline V gene, CDR1 corresponds to SGHRS and CDR2 to YFSETQ. The paper as a whole reports these results and caveats: Fewer clonotypes were shared with other individuals by IBD patients than by healthy twins, most markedly in patients showing signs of disease activity. A decrease in TCRbeta repertoire diversity, as measured by inverse Simpson index, was observed in IBD patients compared with their healthy co-twins. Concordant and discordant twins showed no difference in repertoire similarity, possibly because of limited statistical power. The analysis was unable to tell apart different T cell subtypes. No single strong signal or clonotype linked to IBD turned up in the results, so the idea that one exists was not supported. Background noise and inter-individual variability may have been introduced into the repertoires by the differing immunosuppressive treatments among patients.

In this chain, TRBV5-1 is recombined with TRBJ1-2; the D gene TCRdb calls, TRBD1, cannot be checked with no DNA. The receptor comes from a human donor with ulcerative colitis or Crohn's disease, or a healthy co-twin of an affected twin (not recorded which). The sample consisted of blood. The CDR3 here reads CASSLVSDGQGDWVSGANYGYTF.